This TCR beta chain derives from a study of cytomegalovirus exposure and HLA in healthy donors. Study results and limitations: Sequencing depth across donors, presence/absence analyses assumed, was roughly uniform.

PCR primers comprised 60 Vbeta and 13 Jbeta primers. Method: immunoSEQ multiplex PCR; TCRdb's copy keeps in-frame clones and lacks some. The profile shows roughly 180,000 clones, about 9% of them singletons. This clone was detected a few times. Its antigen is still unknown. From germline, CDR1 is LGHNA and CDR2 YNFKEQ. After removal of 1 base from V and 1 base from J, the junction contained 4 bases not matched to a gene. This CDR3 comprises 16 residues. The specimen was PBMCs. The chain carries TRBV4-2 and TRBJ2-7, with 10 nucleotides matching TRBD2. The TCR comes from a woman in her 30s in good health and CMV-seropositive. The CDR3 nucleotides are TGTGCCAGCAGCCAAGTTACGGGACTAGCGTCCTACGAGCAGTACTTC. It yields the protein CASSQVTGLASYEQYF.